The present TCR beta chain was sequenced within a study of T cell responses to AZD1222 COVID-19 vaccine. The CDR3 has 14 residues. Germline values: CDR1 GTSNPN, CDR2 SVGIG (reference sequence). V dropped 2 bases and J dropped 8; count of bases not matched to a gene: 8. For this clone: Antigen specificity is unknown.

Using immunoSEQ multiplex PCR, the repertoire was profiled, and TCRdb retains in-frame clones only, with some absent. The sample holds over 100,000 clones; around 94% are singletons and the top ten take over 1.5%. General study results and limits: Mapped onto spike, vaccine-associated CD4 TCRs spanned it and were dominant at 160-218 and 743-854. The number of AZD1222 recipients seropositive at baseline was only five or six. Clonal diversity was possibly underestimated, and white British individuals and females predominated among donors.

The rearrangement links TRBV30 to TRBJ1-4; TRBD1 aligns across 7 bases. This sequence originates from an adult in good health. The sample in question was peripheral blood, obtained on day 0 of AZD1222 vaccination. The CDR3 loop is CAWSLTGWREKLFF. Here the CDR3 DNA reads TGTGCCTGGAGTTTGACAGGGTGGAGAGAAAAACTGTTTTTT.